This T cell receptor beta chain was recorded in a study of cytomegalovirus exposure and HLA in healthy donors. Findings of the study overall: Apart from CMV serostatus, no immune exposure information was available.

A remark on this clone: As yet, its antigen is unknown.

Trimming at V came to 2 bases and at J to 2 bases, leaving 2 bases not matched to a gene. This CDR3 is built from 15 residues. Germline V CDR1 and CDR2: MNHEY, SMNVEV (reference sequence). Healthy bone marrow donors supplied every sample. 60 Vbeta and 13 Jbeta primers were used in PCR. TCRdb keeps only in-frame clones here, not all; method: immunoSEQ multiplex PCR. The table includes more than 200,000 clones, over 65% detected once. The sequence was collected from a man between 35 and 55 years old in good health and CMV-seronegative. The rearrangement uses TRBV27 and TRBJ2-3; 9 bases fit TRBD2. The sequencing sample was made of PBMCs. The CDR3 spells CASSLTSGFTDTQYF. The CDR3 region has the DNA TGTGCCAGCAGTTTAACTAGCGGGTTCACAGATACGCAGTATTTT.